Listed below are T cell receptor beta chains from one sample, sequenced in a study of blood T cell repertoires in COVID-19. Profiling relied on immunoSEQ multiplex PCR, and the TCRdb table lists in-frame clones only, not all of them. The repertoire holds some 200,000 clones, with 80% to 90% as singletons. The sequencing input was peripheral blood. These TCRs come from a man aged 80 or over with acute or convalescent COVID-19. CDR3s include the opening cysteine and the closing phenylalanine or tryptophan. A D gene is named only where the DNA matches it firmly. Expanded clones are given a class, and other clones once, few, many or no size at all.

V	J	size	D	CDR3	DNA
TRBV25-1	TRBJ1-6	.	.	CASSSRRSSPLHF	TGTGCCAGCAGCTCGAGAAGATCTTCCCCCCTCCACTTT
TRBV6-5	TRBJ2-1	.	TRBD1	CASRRGQGANEQFF	TGTGCCAGCAGGAGGGGACAGGGGGCGAATGAGCAGTTCTTC
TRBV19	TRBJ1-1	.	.	CASSLFRGGLNTEAFF	TGTGCCAGTAGCCTATTCCGAGGCGGGTTGAACACTGAAGCTTTCTTT
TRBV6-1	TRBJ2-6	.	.	CASSEAALSGANVLTF	TGTGCCAGCAGTGAGGCGGCTCTCTCTGGGGCCAACGTCCTGACTTTC
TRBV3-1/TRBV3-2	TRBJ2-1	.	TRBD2	CASSQDGASGSYNEQFF	TGTGCCAGCAGCCAAGACGGGGCTAGCGGCTCCTACAATGAGCAGTTCTTC
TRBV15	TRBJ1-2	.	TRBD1	CATSRDLGQGARGYTF	TGTGCCACCAGCAGAGATCTGGGGCAGGGGGCTAGAGGCTACACCTTC
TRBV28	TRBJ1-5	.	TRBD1	CASSSGQGARSNQPQHF	TGTGCCAGCAGCTCCGGACAGGGGGCGAGGAGCAATCAGCCCCAGCATTTT
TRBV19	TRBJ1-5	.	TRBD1	CASSIGTVVNQPQHF	TGTGCCAGTAGTATTGGGACAGTAGTCAATCAGCCCCAGCATTTT
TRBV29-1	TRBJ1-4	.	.	CSVVFNRGADEKLFF	TGCAGCGTTGTGTTTAATAGGGGTGCCGATGAAAAACTGTTTTTT
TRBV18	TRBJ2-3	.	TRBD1	CASSPNRGGTDTQYF	TGTGCCAGCTCACCAAACAGGGGAGGCACAGATACGCAGTATTTT
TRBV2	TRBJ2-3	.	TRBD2	CASRRFGTSGRALTDTQYF	TGTGCCAGCAGACGCTTCGGGACTAGCGGGAGGGCCCTCACAGATACGCAGTATTTT
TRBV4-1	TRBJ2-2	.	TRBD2	CASSQDYGAGVAGELFF	TGCGCCAGCAGCCAAGATTACGGAGCGGGAGTGGCCGGGGAGCTGTTTTTT
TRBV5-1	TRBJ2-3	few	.	CASSHRDTTDTQYF	TGCGCCAGCAGCCACCGGGACACCACAGATACGCAGTATTTT
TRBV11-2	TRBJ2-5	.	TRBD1	CASSHGQGKTQYF	TGTGCCAGCAGCCATGGACAGGGGAAGACCCAGTACTTC
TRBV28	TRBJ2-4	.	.	CASSSLAELAKNIQYF	TGTGCCAGCAGTTCGCTAGCTGAGTTAGCTAAAAACATTCAGTACTTC
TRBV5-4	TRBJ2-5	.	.	CASSLAAQGTGETQYF	TGTGCCAGCAGCTTGGCCGCGCAGGGGACGGGAGAGACCCAGTACTTC
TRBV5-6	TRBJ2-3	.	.	CASSSQQGTDTQYF	TGTGCCAGCAGCTCGCAACAGGGTACAGATACGCAGTATTTT
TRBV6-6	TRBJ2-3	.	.	CASSYGSDTQYF	TGTGCCAGCAGTTACGGCTCAGATACGCAGTATTTT
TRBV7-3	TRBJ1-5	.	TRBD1	CASSSTHRGPYSNQPQHF	TGTGCCAGCAGCTCTACACACAGGGGCCCTTATAGCAATCAGCCCCAGCATTTT
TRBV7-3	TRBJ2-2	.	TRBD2	CASSLQPAGVLSAGELFF	TGTGCCAGCAGCTTACAGCCGGCGGGAGTATTGAGTGCCGGGGAGCTGTTTTTT
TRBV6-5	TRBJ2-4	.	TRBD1	CASRGTGVNIQYF	TGTGCCAGCAGAGGGACAGGGGTGAACATTCAGTACTTC
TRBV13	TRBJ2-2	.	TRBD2	CASSLGGLARGGELFF	TGTGCCAGCAGCTTAGGAGGACTAGCCCGAGGCGGGGAGCTGTTTTTT
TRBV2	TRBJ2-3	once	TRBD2	CASGLGLAGGDTQYF	TGTGCCAGCGGGTTGGGACTAGCGGGAGGAGATACGCAGTATTTT
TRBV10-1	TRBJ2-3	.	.	CASQSGGLIYPTDAQYF	TGCGCCAGCCAATCGGGCGGACTGATTTATCCCACAGATGCGCAGTATTTT
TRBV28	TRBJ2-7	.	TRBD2	CASSSVSGRPNSPEQYF	TGTGCCAGCAGTTCAGTTAGCGGGAGACCTAACTCTCCCGAGCAGTACTTC
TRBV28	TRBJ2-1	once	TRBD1	CASSSGTGGLAGWFF	TGTGCCAGCAGTTCCGGGACAGGGGGGCTAGCGGGATGGTTCTTC
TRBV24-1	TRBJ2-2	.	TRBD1	CATGKTGADTGELFF	TGTGCCACCGGTAAAACAGGGGCCGACACCGGGGAGCTGTTTTTT
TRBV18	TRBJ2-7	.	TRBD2	CASSPPTSGRHEQYF	TGTGCCAGCTCACCGCCGACTAGCGGGAGACACGAGCAGTACTTC
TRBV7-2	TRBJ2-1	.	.	CASSRSGSGYNEQFF	TGTGCCAGCAGCCGGAGCGGTAGTGGGTACAATGAGCAGTTCTTC
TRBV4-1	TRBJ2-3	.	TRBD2	CASSQKAGTSTDTQYF	TGCGCCAGCAGCCAAAAAGCGGGGACTAGCACAGATACGCAGTATTTT
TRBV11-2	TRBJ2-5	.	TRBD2	CASSLGGLAGARQETQYF	TGTGCCAGCAGCTTAGGGGGACTAGCGGGAGCGAGGCAAGAGACCCAGTACTTC
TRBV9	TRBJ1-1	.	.	CASSLRTGDTEAFF	TGTGCCAGCAGCTTAAGGACGGGGGACACTGAAGCTTTCTTT
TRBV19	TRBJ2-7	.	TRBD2	CASSIGGGYEQYF	TGTGCCAGTAGTATCGGGGGGGGCTACGAGCAGTACTTC
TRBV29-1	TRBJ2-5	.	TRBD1	CSVRRTGAETQYF	TGCAGCGTTCGGAGGACAGGGGCCGAGACCCAGTACTTC
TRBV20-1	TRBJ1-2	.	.	CSASMGARGYTF	TGCAGTGCTAGTATGGGGGCGCGGGGCTACACCTTC
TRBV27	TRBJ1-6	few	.	CASSFARDRLGNSPLHF	TGTGCCAGCAGTTTTGCCCGGGATCGGCTCGGGAATTCACCCCTCCACTTT
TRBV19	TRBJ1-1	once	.	CASDRTWGAEAFF	TGTGCCAGTGACCGGACTTGGGGGGCTGAAGCTTTCTTT
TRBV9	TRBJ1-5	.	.	CASSVGGSNQPQHF	TGTGCCAGCAGCGTCGGGGGGAGCAATCAGCCCCAGCATTTT
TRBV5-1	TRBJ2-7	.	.	CASKLTNSYEQYF	TGCGCCAGCAAATTGACAAACTCCTACGAGCAGTACTTC
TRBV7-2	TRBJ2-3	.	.	CASSSAGMGTDTQYF	TGTGCCAGCAGCAGCGCGGGGATGGGCACAGATACGCAGTATTTT
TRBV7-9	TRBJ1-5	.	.	CASSLVGGNQPQHF	TGTGCCAGCAGCTTAGTGGGGGGGAATCAGCCCCAGCATTTT
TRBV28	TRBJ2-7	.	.	CASSKYLTNEQYF	TGTGCCAGCAGTAAATACCTGACTAACGAGCAGTACTTC
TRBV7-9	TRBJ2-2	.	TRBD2	CASSLRTSLDTGELFF	TGTGCCAGCAGCTTAAGGACTAGCTTGGACACCGGGGAGCTGTTTTTT
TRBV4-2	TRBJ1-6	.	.	CASSQDMTPPRTLHF	TGTGCCAGCAGCCAAGATATGACACCCCCCCGGACCCTCCACTTT
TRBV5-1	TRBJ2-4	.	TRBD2	CASSLAPSGSGDSIQYF	TGCGCCAGCAGCTTGGCGCCTAGCGGGAGTGGGGATAGCATTCAGTACTTC